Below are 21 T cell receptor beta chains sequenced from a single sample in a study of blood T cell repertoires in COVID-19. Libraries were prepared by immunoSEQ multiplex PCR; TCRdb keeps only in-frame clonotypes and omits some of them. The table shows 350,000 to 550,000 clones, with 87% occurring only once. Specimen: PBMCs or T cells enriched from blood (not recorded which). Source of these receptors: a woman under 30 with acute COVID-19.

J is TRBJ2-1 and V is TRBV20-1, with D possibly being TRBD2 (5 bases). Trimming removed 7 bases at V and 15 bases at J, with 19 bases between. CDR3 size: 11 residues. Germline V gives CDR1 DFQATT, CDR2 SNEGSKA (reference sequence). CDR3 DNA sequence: TGCAGTGTCGATTGGGGTGACCGGGGGTTCTTC. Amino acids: CSVDWGDRGFF.

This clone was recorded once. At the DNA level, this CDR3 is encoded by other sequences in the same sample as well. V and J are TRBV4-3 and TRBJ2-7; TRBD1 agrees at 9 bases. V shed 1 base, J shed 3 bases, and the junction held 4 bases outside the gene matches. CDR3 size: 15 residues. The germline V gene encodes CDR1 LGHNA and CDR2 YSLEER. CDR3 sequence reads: CASSQGGQGSYEQYF. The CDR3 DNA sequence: TGCGCCAGCAGCCAAGGTGGACAGGGGAGCTACGAGCAGTACTTC.

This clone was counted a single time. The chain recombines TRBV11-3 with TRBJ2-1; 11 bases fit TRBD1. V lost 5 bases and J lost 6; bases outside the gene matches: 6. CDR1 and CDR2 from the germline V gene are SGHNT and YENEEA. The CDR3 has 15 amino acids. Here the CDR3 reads CASSPTGQGANEQFF. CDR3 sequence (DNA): TGTGCCAGCAGCCCCACCGGACAGGGGGCCAATGAGCAGTTCTTC.

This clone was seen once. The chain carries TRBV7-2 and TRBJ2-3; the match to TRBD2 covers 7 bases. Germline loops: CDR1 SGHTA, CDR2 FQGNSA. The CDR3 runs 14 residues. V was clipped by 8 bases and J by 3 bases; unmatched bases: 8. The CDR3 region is CASLRTRATDTQYF. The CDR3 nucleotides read TGTGCCAGCCTTCGGACTAGAGCAACAGATACGCAGTATTTT.

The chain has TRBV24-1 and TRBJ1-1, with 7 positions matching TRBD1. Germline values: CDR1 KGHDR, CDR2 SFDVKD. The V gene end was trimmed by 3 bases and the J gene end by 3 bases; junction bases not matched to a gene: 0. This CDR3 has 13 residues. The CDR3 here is CATSDRGHTEAFF. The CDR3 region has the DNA TGTGCCACCAGTGATAGGGGGCACACTGAAGCTTTCTTT.

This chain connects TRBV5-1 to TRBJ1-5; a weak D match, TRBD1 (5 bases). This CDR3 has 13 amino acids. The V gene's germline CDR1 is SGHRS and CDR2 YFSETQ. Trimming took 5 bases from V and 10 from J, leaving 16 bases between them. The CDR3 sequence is CASRRGGNGPQHF. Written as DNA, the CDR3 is TGCGCCAGCAGGAGGGGAGGTAACGGCCCCCAGCATTTT.

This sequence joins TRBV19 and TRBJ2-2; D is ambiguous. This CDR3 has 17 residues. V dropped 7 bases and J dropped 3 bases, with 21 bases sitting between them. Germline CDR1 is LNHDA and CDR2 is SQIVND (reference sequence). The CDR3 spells CASTPPGGRLYTGELFF. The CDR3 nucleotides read TGTGCCAGTACCCCGCCCGGTGGCAGGTTATACACCGGGGAGCTGTTTTTT.

CDR3: CASSLGSATSGSHEQFF. The CDR3 DNA sequence: TGTGCCAGCAGCTTAGGGAGCGCGACTAGCGGGAGTCATGAGCAGTTCTTC. The J gene is TRBJ2-1, the V gene TRBV7-8; TRBD2 aligns across 12 bases. Germline assignment: CDR1 SGHVS and CDR2 FQNEAQ. J lost 8 bases, V lost 1 base, and 9 bases had no gene match. This CDR3 is 17 amino acids long.

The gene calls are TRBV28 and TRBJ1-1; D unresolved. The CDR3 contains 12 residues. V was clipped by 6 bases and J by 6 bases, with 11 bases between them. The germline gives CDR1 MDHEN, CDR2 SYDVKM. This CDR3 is CASRTGGSEAFF. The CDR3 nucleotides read TGTGCCAGCAGGACTGGAGGATCTGAAGCTTTCTTT.

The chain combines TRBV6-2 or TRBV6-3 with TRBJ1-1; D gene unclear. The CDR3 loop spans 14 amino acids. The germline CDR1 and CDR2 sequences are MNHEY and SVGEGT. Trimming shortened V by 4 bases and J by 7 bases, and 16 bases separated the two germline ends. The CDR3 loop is CASSWFSLEGEAFF. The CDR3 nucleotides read TGTGCCAGCAGTTGGTTCAGTCTGGAGGGTGAAGCTTTCTTT.

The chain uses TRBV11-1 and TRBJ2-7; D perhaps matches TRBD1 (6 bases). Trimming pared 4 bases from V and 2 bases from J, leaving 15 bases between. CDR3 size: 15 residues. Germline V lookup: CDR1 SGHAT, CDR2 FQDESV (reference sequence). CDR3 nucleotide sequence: TGTGCCAGCAGCTACGACCGGGACACCGCCTACGAGCAGTACTTC. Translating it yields CASSYDRDTAYEQYF.

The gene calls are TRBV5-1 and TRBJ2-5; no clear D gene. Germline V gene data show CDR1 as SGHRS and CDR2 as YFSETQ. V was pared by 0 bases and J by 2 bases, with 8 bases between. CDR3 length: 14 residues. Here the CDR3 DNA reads TGCGCCAGCAGCTTGGGTACTATTCAAGAGACCCAGTACTTC. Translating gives CASSLGTIQETQYF.

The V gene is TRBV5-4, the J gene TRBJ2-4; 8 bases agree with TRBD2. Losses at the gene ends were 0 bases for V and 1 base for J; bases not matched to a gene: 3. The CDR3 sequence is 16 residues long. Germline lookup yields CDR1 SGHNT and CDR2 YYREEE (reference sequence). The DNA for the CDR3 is TGTGCCAGCAGCTTGGCCGGGGGGGTGGCCAAAAACATTCAGTACTTC. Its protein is CASSLAGGVAKNIQYF.

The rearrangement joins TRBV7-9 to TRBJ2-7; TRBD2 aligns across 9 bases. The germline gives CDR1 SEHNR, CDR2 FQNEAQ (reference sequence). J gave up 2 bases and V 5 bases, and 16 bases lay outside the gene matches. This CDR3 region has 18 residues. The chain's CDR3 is CASSRGLATSWDPYEQYF. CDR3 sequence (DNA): TGTGCCAGCAGCCGGGGACTAGCAACCTCGTGGGATCCCTACGAGCAGTACTTC. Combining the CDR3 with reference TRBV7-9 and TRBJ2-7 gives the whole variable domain DTGVSQNPRHKITKRGQNVTFRCDPISEHNRLYWYRQTLGQGPEFLTYFQNEAQLEKSRLLSDRFSAERPKGSFSTLEIQRTEQGDSAMYLCASSRGLATSWDPYEQYFGPGTRLTVT.

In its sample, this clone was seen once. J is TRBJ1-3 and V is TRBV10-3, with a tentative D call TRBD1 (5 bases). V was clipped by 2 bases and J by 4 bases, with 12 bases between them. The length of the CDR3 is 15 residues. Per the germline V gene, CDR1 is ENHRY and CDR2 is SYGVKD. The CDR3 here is CAISEAGVQGNTIYF. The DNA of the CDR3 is TGTGCCATCAGTGAGGCGGGGGTGCAAGGAAACACCATATATTTT.

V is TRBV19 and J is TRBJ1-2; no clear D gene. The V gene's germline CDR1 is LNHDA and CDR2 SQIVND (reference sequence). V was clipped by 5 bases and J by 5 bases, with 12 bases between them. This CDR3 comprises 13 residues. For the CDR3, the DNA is TGTGCCAGTAGTCCCATCCAGGAATATGGCTACACCTTC. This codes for CASSPIQEYGYTF. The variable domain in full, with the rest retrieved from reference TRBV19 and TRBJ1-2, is DGGITQSPKYLFRKEGQNVTLSCEQNLNHDAMYWYRQDPGQGLRLIYYSQIVNDFQKGDIAEGYSVSREKKESFPLTVTSAQKNPTAFYLCASSPIQEYGYTFGSGTRLTVV.

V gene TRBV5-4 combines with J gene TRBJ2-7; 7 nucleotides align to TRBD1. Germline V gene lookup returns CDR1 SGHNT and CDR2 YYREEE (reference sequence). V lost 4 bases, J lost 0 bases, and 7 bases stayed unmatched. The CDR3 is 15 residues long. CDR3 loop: CASSPGQFSSYEQYF. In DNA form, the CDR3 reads TGTGCCAGCAGCCCGGGACAGTTTAGCTCCTACGAGCAGTACTTC.

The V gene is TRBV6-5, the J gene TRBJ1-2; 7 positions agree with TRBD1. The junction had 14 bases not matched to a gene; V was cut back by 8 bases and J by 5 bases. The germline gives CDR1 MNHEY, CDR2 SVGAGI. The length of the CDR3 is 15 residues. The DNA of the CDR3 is TGTGCCAGCGGCCCGACAGGGTTCCCCCATTATGGCTACACCTTC. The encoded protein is CASGPTGFPHYGYTF.

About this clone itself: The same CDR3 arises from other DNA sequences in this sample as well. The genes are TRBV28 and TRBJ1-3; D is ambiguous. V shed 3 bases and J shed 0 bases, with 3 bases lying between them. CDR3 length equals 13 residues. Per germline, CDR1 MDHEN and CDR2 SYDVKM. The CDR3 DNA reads TGTGCCAGCAGTTTTAGCTCTGGAAACACCATATATTTT. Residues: CASSFSSGNTIYF.

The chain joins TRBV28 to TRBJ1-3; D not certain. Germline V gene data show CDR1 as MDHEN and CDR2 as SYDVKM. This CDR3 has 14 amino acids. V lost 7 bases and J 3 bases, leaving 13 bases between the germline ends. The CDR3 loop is CASTLLYGGNTIYF. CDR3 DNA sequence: TGTGCCAGCACCTTACTTTACGGTGGAAACACCATATATTTT.

CDR3 DNA: TGTGCCAGACGGGGACAGGGGGGCAATGAGCAGTTCTTC. Amino acids: CARRGQGGNEQFF. The rearrangement uses TRBV2 and TRBJ2-1, with 11 positions matching TRBD1. The J segment lost 6 bases and the V segment lost 9 bases, leaving 4 bases of the junction unmatched. The V gene's germline CDR1 is SNHLY and CDR2 FYNNEI. The CDR3 length is 13 residues. The whole variable domain, filled in from reference TRBV2 and TRBJ2-1, reads EPEVTQTPSHQVTQMGQEVILRCVPISNHLYFYWYRQILGQKVEFLVSFYNNEISEKSEIFDDQFSVERPDGSNFTLKIRSTKLEDSAMYFCARRGQGGNEQFFGPGTRLTVL.